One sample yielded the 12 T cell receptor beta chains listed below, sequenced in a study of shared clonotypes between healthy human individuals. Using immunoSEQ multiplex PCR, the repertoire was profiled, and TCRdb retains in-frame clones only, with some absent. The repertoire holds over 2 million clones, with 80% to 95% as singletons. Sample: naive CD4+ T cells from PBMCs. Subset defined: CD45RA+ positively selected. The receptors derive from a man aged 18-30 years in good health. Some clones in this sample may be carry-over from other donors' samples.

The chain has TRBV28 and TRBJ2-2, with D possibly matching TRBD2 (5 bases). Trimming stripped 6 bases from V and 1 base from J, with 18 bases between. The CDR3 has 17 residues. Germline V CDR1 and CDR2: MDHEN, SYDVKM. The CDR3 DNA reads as TGTGCCAGCAGCCCCCGACCTGGACGGGAGAACACCGGGGAGCTGTTTTTT. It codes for CASSPRPGRENTGELFF.

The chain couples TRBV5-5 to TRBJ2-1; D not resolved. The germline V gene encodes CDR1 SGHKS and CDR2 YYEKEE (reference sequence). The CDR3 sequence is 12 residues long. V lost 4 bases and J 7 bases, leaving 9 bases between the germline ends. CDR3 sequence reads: CASSLHLNEQFF. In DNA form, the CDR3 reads TGTGCCAGCAGCCTACACCTAAATGAGCAGTTCTTC.

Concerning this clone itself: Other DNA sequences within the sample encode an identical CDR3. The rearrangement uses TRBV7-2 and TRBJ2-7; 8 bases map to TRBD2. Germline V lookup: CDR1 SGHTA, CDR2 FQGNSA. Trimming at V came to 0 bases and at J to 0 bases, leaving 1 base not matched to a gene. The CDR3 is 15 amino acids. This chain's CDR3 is CASSLASGNSYEQYF. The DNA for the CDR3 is TGTGCCAGCAGCTTAGCTAGCGGGAACTCCTACGAGCAGTACTTC.

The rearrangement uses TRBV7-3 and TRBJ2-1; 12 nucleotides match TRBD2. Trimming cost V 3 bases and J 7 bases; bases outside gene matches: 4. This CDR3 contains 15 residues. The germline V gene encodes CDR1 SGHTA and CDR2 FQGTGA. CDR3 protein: CASSFTGTSGNEQFF. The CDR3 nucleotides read TGTGCCAGCAGCTTTACCGGGACTAGCGGGAATGAGCAGTTCTTC.

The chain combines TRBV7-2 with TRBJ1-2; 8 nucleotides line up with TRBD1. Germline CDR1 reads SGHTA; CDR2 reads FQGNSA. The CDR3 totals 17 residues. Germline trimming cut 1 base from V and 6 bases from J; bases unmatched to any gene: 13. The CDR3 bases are TGTGCCAGCAGCTTAGATCCGACCGGGACAGGACGGGATGGCTACACCTTC. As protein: CASSLDPTGTGRDGYTF.

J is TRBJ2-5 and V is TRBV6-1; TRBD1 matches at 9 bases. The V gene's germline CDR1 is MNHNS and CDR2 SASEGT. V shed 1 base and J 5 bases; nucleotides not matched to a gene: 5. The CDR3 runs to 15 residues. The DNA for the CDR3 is TGTGCCAGCAGTGAAGGACAGGGGGGAGGGGAGACCCAGTACTTC. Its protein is CASSEGQGGGETQYF.

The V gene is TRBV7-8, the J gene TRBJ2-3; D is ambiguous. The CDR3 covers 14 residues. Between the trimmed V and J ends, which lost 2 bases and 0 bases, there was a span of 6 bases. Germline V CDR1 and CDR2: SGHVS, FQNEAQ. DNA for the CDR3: TGTGCCAGCAGCTTACTGGTGAGCACAGATACGCAGTATTTT. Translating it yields CASSLLVSTDTQYF.

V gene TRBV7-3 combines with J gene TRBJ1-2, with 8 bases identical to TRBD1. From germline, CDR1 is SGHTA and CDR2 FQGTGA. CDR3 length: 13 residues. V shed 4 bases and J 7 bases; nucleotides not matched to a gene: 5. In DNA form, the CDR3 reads TGTGCCAGCAGCTACGACAGGGGTCGTGGCTACACCTTC. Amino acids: CASSYDRGRGYTF.

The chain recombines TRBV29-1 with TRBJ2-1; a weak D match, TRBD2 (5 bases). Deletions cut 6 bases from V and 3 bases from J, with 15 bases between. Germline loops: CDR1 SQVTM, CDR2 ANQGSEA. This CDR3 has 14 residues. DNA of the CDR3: TGCAGCGTATCCCGACTATTAAGCTACAATGAGCAGTTCTTC. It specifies CSVSRLLSYNEQFF.

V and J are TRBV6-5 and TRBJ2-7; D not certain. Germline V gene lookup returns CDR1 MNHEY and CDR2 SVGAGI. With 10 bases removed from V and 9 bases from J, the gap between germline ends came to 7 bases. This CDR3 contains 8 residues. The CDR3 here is CATRGQYF. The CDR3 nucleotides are TGTGCCACCCGAGGGCAGTACTTC.

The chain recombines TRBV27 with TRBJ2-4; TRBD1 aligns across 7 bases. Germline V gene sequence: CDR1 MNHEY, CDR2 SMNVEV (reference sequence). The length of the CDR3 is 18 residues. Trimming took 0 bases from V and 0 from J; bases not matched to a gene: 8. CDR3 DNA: TGTGCCAGCAGTTTATCCCCTCGACAGGGTCTAGCCAAAAACATTCAGTACTTC. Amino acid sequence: CASSLSPRQGLAKNIQYF.

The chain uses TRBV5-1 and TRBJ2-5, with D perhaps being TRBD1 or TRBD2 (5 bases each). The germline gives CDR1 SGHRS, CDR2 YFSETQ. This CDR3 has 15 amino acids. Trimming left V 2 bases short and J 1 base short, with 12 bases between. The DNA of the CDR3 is TGCGCCAGCAGCTTCAACCCAGGGACCCAAGAGACCCAGTACTTC. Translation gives CASSFNPGTQETQYF.